The 32 T cell receptor beta chains below all came from one sample that was sequenced in a study of blood T cell repertoires in COVID-19. Assay used: immunoSEQ multiplex PCR; TCRdb lists only in-frame clones, some missing. This sample has around 290,000 clones, with around 90% found just once. Sequencing was done on a sample of PBMCs or T cells enriched from blood (not recorded which). These receptors were obtained from a woman aged 40 to 49 who had recovered from COVID-19.

This clone was counted a single time. The V and J genes are TRBV5-1 and TRBJ2-5, with 10 bases that match TRBD2. The germline CDR1 and CDR2 sequences are SGHRS and YFSETQ. The CDR3 length is 17 residues. V shed 0 bases and J 4 bases; nucleotides not matched to a gene: 9. For the CDR3, the DNA is TGCGCCAGCAGCTTGGCAGCGGGAGGGCCGGGGGGAGAGACCCAGTACTTC. Translation gives CASSLAAGGPGGETQYF.

The chain uses TRBV5-1 and TRBJ1-6; D is unclear. In germline, CDR1 is SGHRS, CDR2 YFSETQ. V dropped 3 bases and J dropped 5 bases, with 12 bases sitting between them. This CDR3 has 15 residues. The CDR3 reads CASSYRKADNSPLHF. The CDR3 DNA reads as TGCGCCAGCAGCTACCGAAAGGCGGATAATTCACCCCTCCACTTT. The full variable domain, its missing parts supplied by reference TRBV5-1 and TRBJ1-6, is KAGVTQTPRYLIKTRGQQVTLSCSPISGHRSVSWYQQTPGQGLQFLFEYFSETQRNKGNFPGRFSGRQFSNSRSEMNVSTLELGDSALYLCASSYRKADNSPLHFGNGTRLTVT.

The V gene is TRBV7-9, the J gene TRBJ1-3; perhaps TRBD1 as D (6 bases). The germline CDR1 and CDR2 sequences are SEHNR and FQNEAQ (reference sequence). The V end lost 4 bases, the J end lost 2 bases, and 12 bases lay between the germline ends. The CDR3 is 15 residues long. In DNA form, the CDR3 reads TGTGCCAGCAGCTCTGGACAGTCAACTGGAAACACCATATATTTT. The encoded protein is CASSSGQSTGNTIYF. The complete variable domain, with remaining parts taken from reference TRBV7-9 and TRBJ1-3, reads DTGVSQNPRHKITKRGQNVTFRCDPISEHNRLYWYRQTLGQGPEFLTYFQNEAQLEKSRLLSDRFSAERPKGSFSTLEIQRTEQGDSAMYLCASSSGQSTGNTIYFGEGSWLTVV.

V and J are TRBV19 and TRBJ1-1; D uncertain. Germline-derived CDR1 and CDR2 are LNHDA and SQIVND (reference sequence). This CDR3 is built from 14 residues. Trimming took off 4 bases at V and 0 bases at J, with 9 bases between the two ends. CDR3 coding DNA: TGTGCCAGTAGTAACGGGGATTTGAACACTGAAGCTTTCTTT. Translation gives CASSNGDLNTEAFF.

V usage is TRBV25-1 and J usage is TRBJ2-3; 10 nucleotides agree with TRBD2. CDR3 size: 16 residues. CDR1 and CDR2 from the germline V gene are MGHDK and SYGVNS. J was trimmed by 5 bases and V by 1 base; bases with no gene match: 6. Here the CDR3 DNA reads TGTGCCAGCAGTGAATCCAGCGGGGGGGCCGTAGATACGCAGTATTTT. Protein: CASSESSGGAVDTQYF.

J is TRBJ1-2 and V is TRBV6-2 or TRBV6-3, with 7 bases identical to TRBD1. Germline assignment: CDR1 MNHEY and CDR2 SVGEGT. There are 12 residues in the CDR3. Trimming at V came to 2 bases and at J to 8 bases, leaving 2 bases not matched to a gene. CDR3 coding DNA: TGTGCCAGCAGTTACCTCAGGGGGGGCTACACCTTC. Translating it yields CASSYLRGGYTF.

The J gene is TRBJ1-1, the V gene TRBV30; D is unclear. The length of the CDR3 is 12 residues. CDR1 is GTSNPN and CDR2 is SVGIG in the germline V gene (reference sequence). V dropped 1 base and J dropped 9 bases, with 12 bases sitting between them. CDR3 sequence reads: CAWSETSPKAFF. CDR3 coding DNA: TGTGCCTGGAGTGAGACAAGCCCGAAAGCTTTCTTT.

The chain has TRBV7-9 and TRBJ1-3, with D uncertain. V lost 5 bases to trimming and J lost 3 bases, with 14 bases between them. The CDR3 has 15 amino acids. From germline, CDR1 is SEHNR and CDR2 FQNEAQ (reference sequence). The CDR3 bases are TGTGCCAGCAGCCGAGGGATAGTGGATGGAAACACCATATATTTT. Protein product: CASSRGIVDGNTIYF.

This clone occurred a few times. This chain joins TRBV19 and TRBJ1-1; D unresolved. Germline CDR1 and CDR2: LNHDA and SQIVND (reference sequence). The CDR3 sequence is 14 residues long. V dropped 2 bases and J dropped 1 base, with 8 bases sitting between them. This CDR3 is CASSIYGGNTEAFF. CDR3 DNA: TGTGCCAGTAGTATATATGGAGGGAACACTGAAGCTTTCTTT.

The chain combines TRBV11-3 with TRBJ1-1, with D uncertain. Germline-derived CDR1 and CDR2 are SGHNT and YENEEA. CDR3 length equals 15 residues. V lost 4 bases to trimming and J lost 1 base, with 13 bases between them. This chain's CDR3 is CASSSSGRGNTEAFF. The CDR3 DNA reads as TGTGCCAGCAGCTCCTCCGGGAGAGGGAACACTGAAGCTTTCTTT.

The chain has TRBV6-1 and TRBJ1-5, with 8 nucleotides matching TRBD1. Germline V gene sequence: CDR1 MNHNS, CDR2 SASEGT. The CDR3 length is 15 residues. With 1 base clipped from V and 5 bases from J, the junction kept 4 bases outside the gene matches. The CDR3 spells CASSEGTGRHQPQHF. For the CDR3, the DNA is TGTGCCAGCAGTGAAGGGACAGGGCGGCATCAGCCCCAGCATTTT.

The chain is built from TRBV2 and TRBJ2-7; D gene unclear. The V gene's germline CDR1 is SNHLY and CDR2 FYNNEI. Trimming took off 3 bases at V and 3 bases at J, with 9 bases between the two ends. CDR3 length: 13 residues. The CDR3 nucleotides read TGTGCCAGCAGTGAGAGTGGTTACTACGAGCAGTACTTC. Translating it yields CASSESGYYEQYF. The variable domain in full, with the rest retrieved from reference TRBV2 and TRBJ2-7, is EPEVTQTPSHQVTQMGQEVILRCVPISNHLYFYWYRQILGQKVEFLVSFYNNEISEKSEIFDDQFSVERPDGSNFTLKIRSTKLEDSAMYFCASSESGYYEQYFGPGTRLTVT.

The V and J genes are TRBV5-1 and TRBJ1-1; 8 bases line up with TRBD1. The CDR3 runs 15 residues. Germline assignment: CDR1 SGHRS and CDR2 YFSETQ. J lost 6 bases, V lost 4 bases, and 11 bases had no gene match. The chain's CDR3 is CASSGETGELSEAFF. DNA for the CDR3: TGCGCCAGCAGCGGGGAGACAGGGGAGTTGTCTGAAGCTTTCTTT.

The gene calls are TRBV6-6 and TRBJ1-1, with D uncertain. Germline CDR1 and CDR2: MNHNY and SVGAGI (reference sequence). V shed 6 bases and J shed 0 bases, with 5 bases lying between them. The CDR3 contains 12 residues. CDR3 coding DNA: TGTGCCAGCAGGGGCCTGAACACTGAAGCTTTCTTT. It translates to CASRGLNTEAFF.

This chain connects TRBV2 to TRBJ2-1; TRBD2 might be the D (5 bases). Germline-derived CDR1 and CDR2 are SNHLY and FYNNEI. This CDR3 contains 11 residues. V was shortened by 3 bases and J by 15 bases, with 12 bases between the two germline ends. CDR3 DNA sequence: TGTGCCAGCAGTGAGAGCGGACTCGGGTTCTTC. The encoded protein is CASSESGLGFF.

This clone was seen once. CDR3 in amino acids: CAWGTGREAFF. In nucleotides, the CDR3 is TGTGCCTGGGGGACAGGTCGGGAAGCTTTCTTT. V usage is TRBV30 and J usage is TRBJ1-1, with 8 bases fitting TRBD1. The junction had 4 bases not matched to a gene; V was cut back by 5 bases and J by 8 bases. The CDR3 is 11 residues long. CDR1 is GTSNPN and CDR2 is SVGIG in the germline V gene (reference sequence).

The DNA for the CDR3 is TGTGCCAGCAGCCGTAGGAGGACAGGGGTTAACTATGGCTACACCTTC. The encoded protein is CASSRRRTGVNYGYTF. The chain combines TRBV7-9 with TRBJ1-2; 9 bases line up with TRBD1. The CDR3 runs to 16 residues. Trimming removed 5 bases from V and 1 base from J; junction bases left unmatched: 8. Looked up from germline, CDR1 is SEHNR and CDR2 is FQNEAQ (reference sequence).

This clone was observed a few times. The V and J genes are TRBV21-1 and TRBJ2-2; TRBD1 is the table's D call and was not checked against the DNA. TRBV21-1 counts as a pseudogene. The CDR3 spans 15 residues. CDR3 nucleotides: TGTGCCAGCAGCTCCCGGACAGGGAACACCGGGGAGCTGTTTTTT. Protein: CASSSRTGNTGELFF.

This chain connects TRBV19 to TRBJ1-2; 7 bases map to TRBD1. The V gene's germline CDR1 is LNHDA and CDR2 SQIVND (reference sequence). Trimming removed 2 bases from V and 3 bases from J; junction bases left unmatched: 3. There are 14 residues in the CDR3. The CDR3 spells CASSIRQGDYGYTF. CDR3 sequence (DNA): TGTGCCAGTAGTATAAGGCAGGGGGACTATGGCTACACCTTC.

The chain is built from TRBV5-8 and TRBJ1-1; TRBD1 is a possible D gene (6 bases). CDR1 and CDR2 from the germline V gene are SGHTS and YDEGEE. The CDR3 consists of 15 residues. V lost 4 bases and J 6 bases, leaving 19 bases between the germline ends. The CDR3 region has the DNA TGTGCCAGCAGCGGGATCCAGGGGATGGGCGCTGAAGCTTTCTTT. Its protein product is CASSGIQGMGAEAFF.

The rearrangement uses TRBV7-2 and TRBJ1-1, with TRBD1 matching over 8 bases. With V trimmed by 1 base and J by 0 bases, 4 bases remained unmatched. Germline V lookup: CDR1 SGHTA, CDR2 FQGNSA. This CDR3 comprises 16 residues. CDR3 protein: CASSLGTGRLNTEAFF. CDR3 DNA sequence: TGTGCCAGCAGCTTAGGGACAGGGCGTTTGAACACTGAAGCTTTCTTT. Full variable domain (missing parts from reference TRBV7-2 and TRBJ1-1): GAGVSQSPSNKVTEKGKDVELRCDPISGHTALYWYRQSLGQGLEFLIYFQGNSAPDKSGLPSDRFSAERTGGSVSTLTIQRTQQEDSAVYLCASSLGTGRLNTEAFFGQGTRLTVV.

The chain has TRBV5-1 and TRBJ2-3; 8 positions match TRBD2. The ends lost 4 bases at V and 5 bases at J; junction bases unmatched: 0. In germline, CDR1 is SGHRS, CDR2 YFSETQ. CDR3 length equals 12 residues. CDR3 in amino acids: CASSRGGDTQYF. In DNA form, the CDR3 reads TGCGCCAGCAGCCGGGGGGGAGATACGCAGTATTTT.

This chain links TRBV5-1 with TRBJ2-1; TRBD2 matches 13 bases. The CDR3 loop spans 16 amino acids. Germline CDR1 and CDR2: SGHRS and YFSETQ. V shed 3 bases and J 6 bases; nucleotides not matched to a gene: 6. CDR3 amino acids: CASSSTGTSGVNEQFF. CDR3 DNA: TGCGCCAGCAGCTCTACCGGGACTAGCGGGGTCAATGAGCAGTTCTTC.

There are a few counts of this clone. V and J are TRBV5-8 and TRBJ1-2, with no clear D. There are 14 residues in the CDR3. The V gene lost 0 bases and the J gene lost 4 bases, with 10 bases spanning the gap. The germline CDR1 and CDR2 sequences are SGHTS and YDEGEE. The CDR3 DNA reads TGTGCCAGCAGCTTGGGTCCAGCTAGCTATGGCTACACCTTC. Its protein is CASSLGPASYGYTF.

The chain employs TRBV20-1 and TRBJ2-1; D is unclear. Germline V gene lookup returns CDR1 DFQATT and CDR2 SNEGSKA (reference sequence). The CDR3 loop spans 11 amino acids. Written as DNA, the CDR3 is TGCAGCACAGTATGGAACAATGAGCAGTTCTTC. Protein product: CSTVWNNEQFF.

This chain links TRBV7-2 with TRBJ1-5; no firm D call. Germline CDR1 reads SGHTA; CDR2 reads FQGNSA. Between the trimmed V and J ends, which lost 5 bases and 4 bases, there was a span of 18 bases. The CDR3 has 16 residues. The CDR3 loop reads CASSPQSGLVNQPQHF. CDR3 DNA sequence: TGTGCCAGCAGCCCCCAATCGGGGTTGGTTAATCAGCCCCAGCATTTT.

The V and J genes are TRBV11-2 and TRBJ2-5, with 9 bases identical to TRBD2. From germline, CDR1 is SGHAT and CDR2 FQNNGV. The CDR3 sequence is 14 residues long. V was clipped by 3 bases and J by 3 bases; unmatched bases: 2. CDR3: CASSLAGGKETQYF. The CDR3 coding sequence is TGTGCCAGCAGCTTGGCGGGAGGGAAAGAGACCCAGTACTTC.

This clone was detected many times. The rearrangement joins TRBV7-3 to TRBJ2-1; perhaps TRBD2 as D (6 bases). This CDR3 spans 16 amino acids. The V end was cut by 0 bases, the J end by 6 bases, with 15 bases between. Germline V gene sequence: CDR1 SGHTA, CDR2 FQGTGA. CDR3 region: CASSLTPGSGSNEQFF. The CDR3 region has the DNA TGTGCCAGCAGCTTAACCCCCGGGAGTGGTAGCAATGAGCAGTTCTTC.

The chain recombines TRBV19 with TRBJ1-4; 7 bases fit TRBD1. The CDR3 runs to 14 residues. Germline values: CDR1 LNHDA, CDR2 SQIVND (reference sequence). V lost 4 bases and J lost 8; bases outside the gene matches: 7. In DNA form, the CDR3 reads TGTGCCAGTAGTACAAGGACAGGAGGGGAAAAACTGTTTTTT. This encodes CASSTRTGGEKLFF.

The genes are TRBV18 and TRBJ1-1; the D is unclear. Germline values: CDR1 KGHSH, CDR2 LQKENI. This CDR3 contains 13 residues. V lost 6 bases and J 7 bases, leaving 15 bases between the germline ends. The CDR3 DNA follows: TGTGCCAGCTCCCTAACTACTTCAGTTGAAGCTTTCTTT. Encoded protein: CASSLTTSVEAFF.

This chain joins TRBV30 and TRBJ2-2; possibly TRBD2 for D (6 bases). Looked up from germline, CDR1 is GTSNPN and CDR2 is SVGIG (reference sequence). The CDR3 has 15 amino acids. V shed 5 bases and J shed 4 bases, with 17 bases lying between them. The CDR3 protein is CAWAKPGLSTGELFF. For the CDR3, the DNA is TGTGCCTGGGCCAAGCCGGGACTGAGCACCGGGGAGCTGTTTTTT.

The rearrangement joins TRBV30 to TRBJ2-7; 11 nucleotides match TRBD1. The CDR3 covers 15 residues. With 5 bases clipped from V and 4 bases from J, the junction kept 10 bases outside the gene matches. Germline V gene data show CDR1 as GTSNPN and CDR2 as SVGIG (reference sequence). In DNA form, the CDR3 reads TGTGCCTGGCGGGACAGGGGGATCTTGGGATACGAGCAGTACTTC. Protein product: CAWRDRGILGYEQYF. The full variable domain, rest sourced from reference TRBV30 and TRBJ2-7, is SQTIHQWPATLVQPVGSPLSLECTVEGTSNPNLYWYRQAAGRGLQLLFYSVGIGQISSEVPQNLSASRPQDRQFILSSKKLLLSDSGFYLCAWRDRGILGYEQYFGPGTRLTVT.